This T cell receptor (beta chain) was retrieved from a study of cytomegalovirus exposure and HLA in healthy donors. Study-wide context: In a later analysis, the roughly 130 validation repertoires were reported to have used the same platform as the 666 first-cohort repertoires. Study results and limitations: A subsequent analysis found that TCR clusters from the first cohort also tended to co-occur in the approximately 110 validation repertoires, with 90% to 95% of cluster scores above 0. Cytomegalovirus-associated TCR beta chains were listed, numbering some 170.

CDR1 and CDR2 (germline): PRHDT, FYEKMQ (reference sequence). V was cut by 4 bases and J by 0 bases, with 22 bases left in between. The CDR3 covers 19 residues. Donors came from a validation cohort of 90 to 150 subjects, distinct from the first 666-subject cohort. Libraries were prepared by immunoSEQ multiplex PCR; TCRdb keeps only in-frame clonotypes and omits some of them. The sample includes about 180,000 clones, about 86% of them seen just once. On this clone: The antigen is unknown.

The sequenced sample consisted of PBMCs. The origin of this receptor is a woman between 25 and 40 years old in good health and CMV-seronegative. The V and J genes are TRBV13 and TRBJ1-3; possible D gene TRBD1, 6 bases. The CDR3 DNA reads as TGTGCCAGCAGCTCCACCATTTCGACAGGACCTTACTCTGGAAACACCATATATTTT. It encodes CASSSTISTGPYSGNTIYF.